This entry lists 8 T cell receptor beta chains sequenced from one sample in a study of Graves' ophthalmopathy and Graves' hyperthyroidism. TCR beta CDR3 amplification used RNA transcripts. RT-PCR in the first round used HTBI primers; a second-round multiplex PCR followed. TCRdb passed the multiplex PCR reads through MiXCR, listing each CDR3 protein once. Of about 370,000 distinct CDR3 sequences listed, 15% to 20% are singletons. Material: peripheral blood. Every receptor here comes from a woman aged 18-30 years with Graves' ophthalmopathy.

This clonotype was observed at least ten times. The chain employs TRBV9 and TRBJ2-7, with 9 bases fitting TRBD1. Germline V gives CDR1 SGDLS, CDR2 YYNGEE. J gave up 2 bases and V 2 bases, and 2 bases lay outside the gene matches. This CDR3 is built from 14 residues. The CDR3 here is CASSVGQGPYEQYF. The CDR3 DNA reads TGTGCCAGCAGCGTTGGACAGGGGCCCTACGAGCAGTACTTC. Complete variable domain (other parts from reference TRBV9 and TRBJ2-7): DSGVTQTPKHLITATGQRVTLRCSPRSGDLSVYWYQQSLDQGLQFLIQYYNGEERAKGNILERFSAQQFPDLHSELNLSSLELGDSALYFCASSVGQGPYEQYFGPGTRLTVT.

This clonotype was counted ten times or more. The J gene is TRBJ2-5, the V gene TRBV12-3 or TRBV12-4, with 10 bases identical to TRBD2. The CDR3 spans 14 residues. The J segment lost 1 base and the V segment lost 8 bases, leaving 4 bases of the junction unmatched. The CDR3 reads CASGWTSGQETQYF. The DNA of the CDR3 is TGTGCCAGCGGTTGGACTAGCGGCCAAGAGACCCAGTACTTC.

This clonotype appeared many times. In DNA, the CDR3 is TGCAGTGCTCTAATTCTGAACACCGGGGAGCTGTTTTTT. Translation: CSALILNTGELFF. The chain links TRBV20-1 to TRBJ2-2; D gene unclear. V was cut by 5 bases and J by 1 base, with 8 bases left in between. This CDR3 is built from 13 residues. Germline loops: CDR1 DFQATT, CDR2 SNEGSKA (reference sequence).

This clonotype was counted many times. V is TRBV20-1 and J is TRBJ1-1; no firm D call. CDR3 length equals 13 residues. CDR1 DFQATT and CDR2 SNEGSKA come from the germline V gene (reference sequence). The V and J ends lost 1 base and 4 bases respectively, with 10 bases between them. The chain's CDR3 is CSARVPGATEAFF. CDR3 nucleotide sequence: TGCAGTGCTAGAGTACCTGGCGCCACTGAAGCTTTCTTT.

The table lists this clonotype with a few counts. The genes are TRBV5-1 and TRBJ2-2; D is ambiguous. V lost 0 bases to trimming and J lost 0 bases, with 9 bases between them. This CDR3 is built from 16 residues. Germline CDR1 SGHRS, CDR2 YFSETQ. CDR3 nucleotide sequence: TGCGCCAGCAGCTTGGTTGGCGTATCGAACACCGGGGAGCTGTTTTTT. Translated: CASSLVGVSNTGELFF.

A remark on this clonotype: The germline gene is not matched at one end of the junction; a read error may be the cause. The chain joins TRBV6-2 or TRBV6-3 to TRBJ1-2; maybe TRBD1 (5 bases). CDR3 length: 14 amino acids. Germline V gene lookup returns CDR1 MNHEY and CDR2 SVGEGT. CDR3 sequence (DNA): TGTGCCACCAGTTACTCAGACAGCCTTCGTGGCTACACCTTC. This gives the protein CATSYSDSLRGYTF.

The CDR3 reads CASSLETGLGTYEQYF. CDR3 in DNA: TGTGCCAGCAGCTTAGAGACAGGACTTGGGACCTACGAGCAGTACTTC. J is TRBJ2-7 and V is TRBV11-1; maybe TRBD1 (6 bases). Germline V gives CDR1 SGHAT, CDR2 FQDESV (reference sequence). The germline V and J ends were trimmed by 1 base and 2 bases, with 15 bases remaining between them. The CDR3 runs to 16 residues.

This clonotype was found many times. The chain uses TRBV18 and TRBJ1-2; 7 positions agree with TRBD1. The CDR3 loop spans 16 amino acids. Trimming took 3 bases from V and 5 from J; bases not matched to a gene: 12. The germline V gene encodes CDR1 KGHSH and CDR2 LQKENI. The CDR3 loop reads CASSPEWTGASYGYTF. In nucleotides, the CDR3 is TGTGCCAGCTCACCCGAGTGGACAGGAGCCTCATATGGCTACACCTTC.